Reported below is one TCR beta chain. This clone appeared a few times. Its antigen is not yet known. Within one base of it there is no much larger clone, and no base qualities were kept. At diagnosis, peripheral blood, uninvolved tumor-adjacent lung and tumor were collected and stored as a combination of fresh-frozen and FFPE material. Blood samples were analyzed as peripheral blood mononuclear cells for TCR repertoire profiling. TCR beta CDR3 regions were sequenced from DNA using the immunoSEQ Assay. Concerning the study's data processing: T cell density was computed as TCR beta template counts normalized to usable DNA estimated by amplifying housekeeping genes. The preseqR package was used to estimate richness by extrapolating to 400,000 templates for PBMC samples and to 120,000 templates for tissue samples. Clonality was calculated as one minus Pielou's evenness. Differential abundance testing on productive amino-acid clonotypes, with a minimum total count of 5 and an alpha of 0.1, was used to identify tissue-enriched TCRs. The Jaccard Index and the Morisita Overlap Index were used to measure how much the repertoires overlapped between compartments. TCR beta CDR3s were clustered by GLIPH together with public tetramer-defined viral CDR3s, and at least three viral sequences plus V-gene enrichment were required for viral motifs. TCRdb retrieved this table from immuneACCESS and kept in-frame rearrangements only. Not all clones are present; in checked studies, unresolved V genes account for under half, and no reason is known for the remainder. D and trimming come from the DNA, and the V and J calls and clone size come from that table. This sample gives tens of thousands of clones in total; approximately 91% of them show up just once. 15% to 20% of the sample goes to the ten largest clones.

This sample is drawn from a study of T cells in localized non-small cell lung cancer (dated by TCRdb to 2018 to 2020). For the wider study: Comparing tumors with uninvolved tumor-adjacent lungs, the study looked at the T cell repertoires of 200 to 250 patients with early-stage NSCLC. The cohort was made up of around 220 treatment-naive NSCLC patients whose localized lung tumors had been resected. The mean age of the NSCLC patients was about 64 years, with 120 to 150 men and 85 to 110 women. Study-level results and caveats: Of the top 100 tumor clones, a median of roughly 56 were detected in paired uninvolved adjacent lung; under 30 were also among that lung's top 100. Uninvolved tumor-adjacent lung showed the highest T cell clonality, higher than tumor, which suggests more focused antigenic responses in the adjacent lung. Longer overall survival was associated with higher T cell density in blood, whereas shorter survival was associated with higher clonality in adjacent lung. Since the design was exploratory, TCR variables were selected using unadjusted p-values with no false-discovery rate correction. Because multi-region tumor sequencing was not performed, intratumor heterogeneity could not be ruled out.

Measured from the cysteine to the phenylalanine, the CDR3 is 17 residues long. Kept here is only the CDR3 DNA, which spans 51 bases and is read in frame from base 1. CDR1 is given as SGDLS and CDR2 as YYNGEE, both from the germline V gene. Compared with germline, V lacks 0 bases and J lacks 2 bases; bases without a gene match: 9. The TCR comes from a man aged 35-75 years with stage I lung adenocarcinoma. This chain is built from TRBV9 and TRBJ1-2; 8 nucleotides in the junction match TRBD1. The sample in question was peripheral blood, obtained before any cancer treatment. The bases are TGTGCCAGCAGCGTAGAGGGTCAGGGGGCGTTCAACTATGGCTACACCTTC. Translated, this is CASSVEGQGAFNYGYTF. The full variable domain, with segments outside the CDR3 supplied by the reference TRBV9 and TRBJ1-2 proteins, appears as DSGVTQTPKHLITATGQRVTLRCSPRSGDLSVYWYQQSLDQGLQFLIQYYNGEERAKGNILERFSAQQFPDLHSELNLSSLELGDSALYFCASSVEGQGAFNYGYTFGSGTRLTVV.